The rows below give T cell receptor beta chains drawn from one sample of a study of T-cell reconstitution after alpha-beta-depleted transplantation in children. One entry per CDR3 protein results from TCRdb running MiXCR on the PCR reads. The table includes roughly 220,000 distinct CDR3 sequences, 9% to 10% detected once. The material was PBMCs from the stem cell graft donor, obtained from the stem cell graft. The source is a human donor who donated a stem cell graft to a child with SCID. CDR3s include the opening cysteine and the closing phenylalanine or tryptophan. Fields, in order: V gene, D gene, clone size, J gene, CDR3 DNA, CDR3 protein. D genes are given only for firm matches. Clone size, where shown, is once, few, many, or a class for clones that have expanded.

v_gene: TRBV12-3/TRBV12-4
d_gene: TRBD1
abundance: .
j_gene: TRBJ2-6
CDR3nt: TGTGCCACCGCACAGGGGGCTGGGGCCAACGTCCTGACTTTC
CDR3aa: CATAQGAGANVLTF

v_gene: TRBV6-5
d_gene: .
abundance: many
j_gene: TRBJ2-1
CDR3nt: TGTGCCAGCAGGCGGGACGTTTACAATGAGCAGTTCTTC
CDR3aa: CASRRDVYNEQFF

v_gene: TRBV5-1
d_gene: .
abundance: .
j_gene: TRBJ1-4
CDR3nt: TGCGCCAGCAGCCCGCAGGGGTTGAGTGAAAAACTGTTTTTT
CDR3aa: CASSPQGLSEKLFF

v_gene: TRBV7-8
d_gene: TRBD1
abundance: many
j_gene: TRBJ1-4
CDR3nt: TGTGCCAGCAGCTTAAGGCCCCAGGGGGCTAATGAAAAACTGTTTTTT
CDR3aa: CASSLRPQGANEKLFF

v_gene: TRBV7-2
d_gene: .
abundance: many
j_gene: TRBJ1-1
CDR3nt: TGTGCCAGCAGCTTAGCGGGGGTTTACACTGAAGCTTTCTTT
CDR3aa: CASSLAGVYTEAFF

v_gene: TRBV2
d_gene: .
abundance: many
j_gene: TRBJ1-1
CDR3nt: TGTGCCAGCAGTGTGTACAGCAACACTGAAGCTTTCTTT
CDR3aa: CASSVYSNTEAFF

v_gene: TRBV5-1
d_gene: .
abundance: many
j_gene: TRBJ1-1
CDR3nt: TGCGCCAGCAGCTTGGAAGGAGAAGCTTTCTTT
CDR3aa: CASSLEGEAFF

v_gene: TRBV5-6
d_gene: .
abundance: many
j_gene: TRBJ2-7
CDR3nt: TGTGCCAGCAGCTCCCGACAGGACTACGAGCAGTACTTC
CDR3aa: CASSSRQDYEQYF

v_gene: TRBV27
d_gene: .
abundance: many
j_gene: TRBJ2-2
CDR3nt: TGTGCCAGCAGCCCCCCCCCGGGCACCGGGGAGCTGTTTTTT
CDR3aa: CASSPPPGTGELFF

v_gene: TRBV11-2
d_gene: .
abundance: many
j_gene: TRBJ2-3
CDR3nt: TGTGCCAGCAGCATCTGGGCATCCACAGATACGCAGTATTTT
CDR3aa: CASSIWASTDTQYF

v_gene: TRBV12-3/TRBV12-4
d_gene: .
abundance: many
j_gene: TRBJ2-7
CDR3nt: TGTGCCAGCAGTTTAGCGGGGGCCCCTGACGAGCAGTACTTC
CDR3aa: CASSLAGAPDEQYF

v_gene: TRBV3-1
d_gene: .
abundance: few
j_gene: TRBJ2-7
CDR3nt: TGTGCCAGCAGCCAAGATTCCAGAGGACGCTCCTACGAGCAGTACTTC
CDR3aa: CASSQDSRGRSYEQYF

v_gene: TRBV6-5
d_gene: .
abundance: many
j_gene: TRBJ1-2
CDR3nt: TGTGCCAGCAGTTACTCGCGGGAATTGGGAGGCTACACCTTC
CDR3aa: CASSYSRELGGYTF

v_gene: TRBV6-1
d_gene: .
abundance: many
j_gene: TRBJ2-6
CDR3nt: TGTGCCAGCACCACACGGAGGCATGGGGCCAACGTCCTGACTTTC
CDR3aa: CASTTRRHGANVLTF

v_gene: TRBV4-1
d_gene: .
abundance: many
j_gene: TRBJ1-5
CDR3nt: TGCGCCAGCAGCCAGTGGTTAGTCGGCAATCAGCCCCAGCATTTT
CDR3aa: CASSQWLVGNQPQHF

v_gene: TRBV5-1
d_gene: .
abundance: many
j_gene: TRBJ2-7
CDR3nt: TGCGCCAGCAGCTTGGGGGGCATCTACGAGCAGTACTTC
CDR3aa: CASSLGGIYEQYF

v_gene: TRBV10-3
d_gene: TRBD1
abundance: many
j_gene: TRBJ1-5
CDR3nt: TGTGCCATCAGTTCGGGACAGGGGGGAAAGGGCAATCAGCCCCAGCATTTT
CDR3aa: CAISSGQGGKGNQPQHF

v_gene: TRBV11-2
d_gene: .
abundance: many
j_gene: TRBJ1-2
CDR3nt: TGTGCCAGCAGCCTCGGGACCCCTTATTACACCTTC
CDR3aa: CASSLGTPYYTF

v_gene: TRBV15
d_gene: .
abundance: many
j_gene: TRBJ2-7
CDR3nt: TGTGCCACCAGCAGAAATACAGGGTCCTACGAGCAGTACTTC
CDR3aa: CATSRNTGSYEQYF

v_gene: TRBV20-1
d_gene: .
abundance: many
j_gene: TRBJ2-2
CDR3nt: TGCAGTGCTAGACAGGCCGATCCTACCGGGGAGCTGTTTTTT
CDR3aa: CSARQADPTGELFF

v_gene: TRBV5-1
d_gene: TRBD1
abundance: many
j_gene: TRBJ1-1
CDR3nt: TGCGCCAGCAGCCCCCAGGGGGCGACTTCTGAAGCTTTCTTT
CDR3aa: CASSPQGATSEAFF

v_gene: TRBV5-1
d_gene: .
abundance: many
j_gene: TRBJ1-2
CDR3nt: TGCGCCAGCAGCTTTGTCCGGGACTCTCACTACACCTTC
CDR3aa: CASSFVRDSHYTF

v_gene: TRBV7-9
d_gene: .
abundance: many
j_gene: TRBJ2-5
CDR3nt: TGTGCCATCCCCGACTTGGGAGAGGAGACCCAGTACTTC
CDR3aa: CAIPDLGEETQYF

v_gene: TRBV11-2
d_gene: .
abundance: .
j_gene: TRBJ2-3
CDR3nt: TGTGCCAGCAGCTCGGGCGGGGCCAACACAGATACGCAGTATTTT
CDR3aa: CASSSGGANTDTQYF

v_gene: TRBV10-3
d_gene: TRBD1
abundance: many
j_gene: TRBJ2-2
CDR3nt: TGTGCCATCAGGACAGGGGGAATCACCGGGGAGCTGTTTTTT
CDR3aa: CAIRTGGITGELFF

v_gene: TRBV5-6
d_gene: .
abundance: few
j_gene: TRBJ2-7
CDR3nt: TGTGCCAGCAGCTTGCAACGGGGGGCCTCCCGCGAGCAGTACTTC
CDR3aa: CASSLQRGASREQYF

v_gene: TRBV20-1
d_gene: .
abundance: many
j_gene: TRBJ2-7
CDR3nt: TGCAGTGCTAGAGAAACAGAAGCGCGGGAGCAGTACTTC
CDR3aa: CSARETEAREQYF

v_gene: TRBV7-2
d_gene: TRBD2
abundance: many
j_gene: TRBJ2-3
CDR3nt: TGTGCCAGCAGCTTAGTAGGTAGCGGGGCTGGCGATACGCAGTATTTT
CDR3aa: CASSLVGSGAGDTQYF

v_gene: TRBV28
d_gene: .
abundance: many
j_gene: TRBJ1-1
CDR3nt: TGTGCCAGCAGTTTGTGGGACACACTGGAAGCTTTCTTT
CDR3aa: CASSLWDTLEAFF

v_gene: TRBV5-1
d_gene: .
abundance: many
j_gene: TRBJ1-5
CDR3nt: TGCGCCAGCAGCTTTGATCCGGATCAGCCCCAGCATTTT
CDR3aa: CASSFDPDQPQHF

v_gene: TRBV5-1
d_gene: TRBD1
abundance: many
j_gene: TRBJ1-1
CDR3nt: TGCGCCAGCAGCTTGGCCATGGGACAGCGTGAAGCTTTCTTT
CDR3aa: CASSLAMGQREAFF

v_gene: TRBV7-8
d_gene: TRBD2
abundance: many
j_gene: TRBJ2-1
CDR3nt: TGTGCCAGCAGTAGCGGGGCGGGGGGCCCCATGTGGAATGAGCAGTTCTTC
CDR3aa: CASSSGAGGPMWNEQFF

v_gene: TRBV7-9
d_gene: TRBD1
abundance: many
j_gene: TRBJ1-2
CDR3nt: TGTGCCAGCAGCAGAGGACAGGGCGGTGACTATGGCTACACCTTC
CDR3aa: CASSRGQGGDYGYTF

v_gene: TRBV5-1
d_gene: TRBD2
abundance: many
j_gene: TRBJ2-7
CDR3nt: TGCGCCAGCAGCCTGGTTCCCGGGGGGAAATCCTACGAGCAGTACTTC
CDR3aa: CASSLVPGGKSYEQYF

v_gene: TRBV20-1
d_gene: TRBD2
abundance: many
j_gene: TRBJ2-3
CDR3nt: TGCAGTGCTAGTATGGGACTAGAAGCGGATACGCAGTATTTT
CDR3aa: CSASMGLEADTQYF

v_gene: TRBV5-1
d_gene: .
abundance: many
j_gene: TRBJ2-5
CDR3nt: TGCGCCAGCAGCCGTACCGGGACTGGCCAAGAGACCCAGTACTTC
CDR3aa: CASSRTGTGQETQYF

v_gene: TRBV2
d_gene: .
abundance: many
j_gene: TRBJ1-2
CDR3nt: TGTGCCAGCAGTGGACAGTCCTATGGCTACACCTTC
CDR3aa: CASSGQSYGYTF

v_gene: TRBV20-1
d_gene: .
abundance: .
j_gene: TRBJ2-3
CDR3nt: TGCTGCGCGGAAAGCACAGATACGCAGTATTTT
CDR3aa: CCAESTDTQYF

v_gene: TRBV20-1
d_gene: .
abundance: many
j_gene: TRBJ2-3
CDR3nt: TGCAGTGCTGGGACTGTCCCCACAGATACGCAGTATTTT
CDR3aa: CSAGTVPTDTQYF

v_gene: TRBV7-2
d_gene: .
abundance: many
j_gene: TRBJ2-3
CDR3nt: TGTGCCAGCAGCTCCCGGGAGCCCACAGATACGCAGTATTTT
CDR3aa: CASSSREPTDTQYF

v_gene: TRBV6-1
d_gene: .
abundance: many
j_gene: TRBJ2-7
CDR3nt: TGTGCCAGCAGTCCCGATCCCAGCTCCTACGAGCAGTACTTC
CDR3aa: CASSPDPSSYEQYF

v_gene: TRBV5-4
d_gene: TRBD1
abundance: .
j_gene: TRBJ2-7
CDR3nt: TGTGCCAGCAGCTCGAGGACAGGGACCTCCTACGAGCAGTACTTC
CDR3aa: CASSSRTGTSYEQYF

v_gene: TRBV27
d_gene: .
abundance: many
j_gene: TRBJ2-1
CDR3nt: TGTGCCAGCAGTGGAACGTGGGTCTACAATGAGCAGTTCTTC
CDR3aa: CASSGTWVYNEQFF

v_gene: TRBV11-1
d_gene: .
abundance: many
j_gene: TRBJ1-5
CDR3nt: TGTGCCAGCAGCTCCCGGGACAAGGGCATCGATAGCAATCAGCCCCAGCATTTT
CDR3aa: CASSSRDKGIDSNQPQHF

v_gene: TRBV18
d_gene: .
abundance: .
j_gene: TRBJ2-3
CDR3nt: TGTACCAGCTCACCAGGACGGGGCACAGATACGCAGTATTTT
CDR3aa: CTSSPGRGTDTQYF

v_gene: TRBV20-1
d_gene: .
abundance: once
j_gene: TRBJ1-5
CDR3nt: TGCAGTGCTAGTCAGGGTAGCAATCAGCCCCAGCATTTT
CDR3aa: CSASQGSNQPQHF

v_gene: TRBV21-1
d_gene: .
abundance: many
j_gene: TRBJ1-1
CDR3nt: TGTGCCAGCAGCAAATTGGACGGGACCATGAACACTGAAGCTTTCTTT
CDR3aa: CASSKLDGTMNTEAFF

v_gene: TRBV20-1
d_gene: .
abundance: .
j_gene: TRBJ1-2
CDR3nt: TGCAGTGCTTCAGTGGGGTTGCATGGCTACACCTTC
CDR3aa: CSASVGLHGYTF

v_gene: TRBV20-1
d_gene: TRBD1
abundance: many
j_gene: TRBJ2-1
CDR3nt: TGCAGTGCTAGCCCCGGGACAGGGGTCTACAATGAGCAGTTCTTC
CDR3aa: CSASPGTGVYNEQFF

v_gene: TRBV12-3/TRBV12-4
d_gene: TRBD2
abundance: few
j_gene: TRBJ2-3
CDR3nt: TGTGCCAGCAGTTCCACGGGGCGGGGGGCTGGGGGCACAGATACGCAGTATTTT
CDR3aa: CASSSTGRGAGGTDTQYF